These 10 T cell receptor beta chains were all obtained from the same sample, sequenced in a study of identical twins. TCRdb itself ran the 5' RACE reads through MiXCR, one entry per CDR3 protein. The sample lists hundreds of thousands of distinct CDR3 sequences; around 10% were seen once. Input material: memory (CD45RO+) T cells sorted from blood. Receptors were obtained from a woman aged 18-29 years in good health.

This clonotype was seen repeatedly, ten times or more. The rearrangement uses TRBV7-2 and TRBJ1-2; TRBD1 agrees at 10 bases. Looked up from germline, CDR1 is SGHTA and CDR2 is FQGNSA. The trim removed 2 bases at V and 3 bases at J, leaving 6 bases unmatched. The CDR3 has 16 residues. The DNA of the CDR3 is TGTGCCAGCAGCTTACGGTTGACAGGGGGCGACTATGGCTACACCTTC. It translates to CASSLRLTGGDYGYTF.

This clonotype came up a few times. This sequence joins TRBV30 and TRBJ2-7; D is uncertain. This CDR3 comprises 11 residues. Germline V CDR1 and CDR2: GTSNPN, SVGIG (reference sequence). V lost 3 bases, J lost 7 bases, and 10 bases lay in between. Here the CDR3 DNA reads TGTGCCTGGAGCCTTTCTCTTGAGCAGTACTTC. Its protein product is CAWSLSLEQYF.

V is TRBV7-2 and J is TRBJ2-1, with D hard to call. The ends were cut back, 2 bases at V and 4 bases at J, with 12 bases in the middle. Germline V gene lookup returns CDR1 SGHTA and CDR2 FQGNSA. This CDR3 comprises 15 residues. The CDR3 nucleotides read TGTGCCAGCAGCTTAAGAAGCCTACCTTACAATGAGCAGTTCTTC. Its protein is CASSLRSLPYNEQFF.

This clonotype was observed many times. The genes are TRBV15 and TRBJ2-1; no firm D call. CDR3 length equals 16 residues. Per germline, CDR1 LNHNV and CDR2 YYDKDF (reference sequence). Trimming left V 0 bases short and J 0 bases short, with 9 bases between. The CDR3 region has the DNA TGTGCCACCAGCAGAGATCTACTCAGCTCCTACAATGAGCAGTTCTTC. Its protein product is CATSRDLLSSYNEQFF.

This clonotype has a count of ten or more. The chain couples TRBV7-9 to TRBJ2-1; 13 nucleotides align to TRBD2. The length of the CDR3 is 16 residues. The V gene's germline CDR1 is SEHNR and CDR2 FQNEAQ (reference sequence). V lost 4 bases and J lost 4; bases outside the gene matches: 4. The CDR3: CASSSGLAGEYNEQFF. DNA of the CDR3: TGTGCCAGCAGCTCCGGACTAGCGGGGGAGTACAATGAGCAGTTCTTC.

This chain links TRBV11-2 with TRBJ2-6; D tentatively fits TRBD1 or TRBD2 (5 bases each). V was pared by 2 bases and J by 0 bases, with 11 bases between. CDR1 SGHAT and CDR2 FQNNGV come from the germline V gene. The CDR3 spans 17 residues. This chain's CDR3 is CASSLSGTDSGANVLTF. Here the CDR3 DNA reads TGTGCCAGCAGCTTAAGTGGGACGGACTCTGGGGCCAACGTCCTGACTTTC.

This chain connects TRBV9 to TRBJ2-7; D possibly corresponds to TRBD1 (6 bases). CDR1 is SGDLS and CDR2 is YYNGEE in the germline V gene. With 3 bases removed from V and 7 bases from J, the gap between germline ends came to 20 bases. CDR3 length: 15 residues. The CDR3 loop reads CASSAQWTVIREQYF. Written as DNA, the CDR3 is TGTGCCAGCAGCGCCCAATGGACAGTCATACGGGAGCAGTACTTC.

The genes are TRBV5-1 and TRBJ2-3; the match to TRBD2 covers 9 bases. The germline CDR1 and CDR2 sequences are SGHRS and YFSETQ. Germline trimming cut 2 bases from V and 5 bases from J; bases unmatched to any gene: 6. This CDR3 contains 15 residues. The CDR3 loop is CASSFLAGVQDTQYF. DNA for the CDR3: TGCGCCAGCAGCTTCTTAGCGGGGGTGCAAGATACGCAGTATTTT.

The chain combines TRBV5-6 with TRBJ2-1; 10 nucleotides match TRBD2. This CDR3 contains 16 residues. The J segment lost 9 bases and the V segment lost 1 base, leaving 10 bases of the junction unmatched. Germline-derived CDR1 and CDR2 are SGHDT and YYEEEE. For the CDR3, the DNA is TGTGCCAGCAGCTTGAAATCTAGCGGGAGTTTTGTTGAGCAGTTCTTC. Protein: CASSLKSSGSFVEQFF. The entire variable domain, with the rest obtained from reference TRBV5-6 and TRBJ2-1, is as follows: DAGVTQSPTHLIKTRGQQVTLRCSPKSGHDTVSWYQQALGQGPQFIFQYYEEEERQRGNFPDRFSGHQFPNYSSELNVNALLLGDSALYLCASSLKSSGSFVEQFFGPGTRLTVL.

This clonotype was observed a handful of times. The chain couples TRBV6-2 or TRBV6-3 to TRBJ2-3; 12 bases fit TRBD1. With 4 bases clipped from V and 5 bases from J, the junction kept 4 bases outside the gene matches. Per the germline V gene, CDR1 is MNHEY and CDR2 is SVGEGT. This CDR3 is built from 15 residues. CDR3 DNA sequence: TGTGCCAGCAGTTCGGGACAGGGGGCCGTAGATACGCAGTATTTT. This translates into CASSSGQGAVDTQYF.